The sequence of this TCR beta chain was determined in a study of human T cells and chemical hapten exposure. TCRdb re-called the RACE reads with MiXCR, one entry per CDR3 protein. The table includes 150,000 or so distinct CDR3 sequences, approximately 14% detected once. The V end lost 0 bases, the J end lost 2 bases, and 3 bases lay between the germline ends. The germline CDR1 and CDR2 sequences are SGHRS and YFSETQ. The CDR3 sequence is 14 residues long. This clonotype was seen many times. Specified time point: patch test 1, 2 weeks after DPC sensitization. The treatment was: therapeutic diphenylcyclopropenone sensitization with weekly scalp DPC.

Sequenced material: whole blood, taken in connection with sensitization to the hapten diphenylcyclopropenone (DPC). This clonotype was sampled from a woman in her 30s with alopecia areata. Some clones in this sample may be carry-over from other donors' samples. The J gene is TRBJ1-6, the V gene TRBV5-1; D not certain. This chain's CDR3 is CASSLEAYNSPLHF. In nucleotides, the CDR3 is TGCGCCAGCAGCTTGGAGGCCTATAATTCACCCCTCCACTTT.